This T cell receptor (beta chain) was sequenced during a study of shared clonotypes between healthy human individuals. Investigators spread the genomic DNA of each subset evenly over several immunoSEQ plates. Sequenced by immunoSEQ multiplex PCR; TCRdb stores in-frame clones only, minus some. The repertoire holds more than 2,000,000 clones, around nine tenths seen once, with over 0.12% in the top ten. Worth noting for this clone: The sample has other DNA sequences that encode this CDR3 too.

V lost 3 bases, J lost 6 bases, and 6 bases lay in between. Germline CDR1 ENHRY, CDR2 SYGVKD. The CDR3 is 12 residues long. The specimen was naive CD4+ T cells sorted from blood. Stated subset: CD45RA+ positively selected. This TCR came from a man younger than 35 in good health. The chain uses TRBV10-3 and TRBJ1-5, with no clear D. The CDR3: CAISEPGQPQHF. The CDR3 bases are TGTGCCATCAGTGAACCCGGTCAGCCCCAGCATTTT.